The rows below give T cell receptor beta chains drawn from one sample of a study of T cell repertoires in cytomegalovirus infection. From the reads, TCRdb called clonotypes with MiXCR, one entry per CDR3 protein. The data contain fewer than 550,000 distinct CDR3 sequences, about a third of them singletons. Sequenced input: PBMCs. The receptors originated from a human donor in good health (CMV status not recorded). Some clones in this sample may be carry-over from other donors' samples. Each CDR3 is given with its conserved first and last residue. The order of the fields is CDR3 length, clone size, V gene, J gene, D gene, CDR3 protein, CDR3 DNA. The D gene is left open where the match is weak. Size is stated for part of the rows, as once, few or many counts, or as a class when the clone is expanded.

CDR3 length: 14
clone size: many
V gene: TRBV7-8
J gene: TRBJ2-2
D gene: NA
CDR3 protein: CASRDSRSTGELFF
CDR3 DNA: TGTGCCAGCAGGGACAGTAGGAGCACCGGGGAGCTGTTTTTT

CDR3 length: 15
clone size: few
V gene: TRBV6-5
J gene: TRBJ1-2
D gene: TRBD1
CDR3 protein: CASSYSNRGSDGYTF
CDR3 DNA: TGTGCCAGCAGTTACTCGAACAGGGGAAGTGATGGCTACACCTTC

CDR3 length: 15
clone size: few
V gene: TRBV7-9
J gene: TRBJ2-1
D gene: TRBD2
CDR3 protein: CASSLVSGSYNEQFF
CDR3 DNA: TGTGCCAGCAGCTTAGTAAGCGGGAGTTACAATGAGCAGTTCTTC

CDR3 length: 15
clone size: few
V gene: TRBV4-1
J gene: TRBJ2-7
D gene: NA
CDR3 protein: CASSQDTAGRYEQYF
CDR3 DNA: TGCGCCAGCAGCCAAGATACGGCAGGGCGGTACGAGCAGTACTTC

CDR3 length: 15
clone size: few
V gene: TRBV6-6
J gene: TRBJ2-2
D gene: NA
CDR3 protein: CASSTAISNTGELFF
CDR3 DNA: TGTGCCAGCAGTACAGCGATTTCGAACACCGGGGAGCTGTTTTTT

CDR3 length: 14
clone size: few
V gene: TRBV18
J gene: TRBJ1-5
D gene: NA
CDR3 protein: CASSPEGFNQPQHF
CDR3 DNA: TGTGCCAGCTCACCAGAGGGTTTCAATCAGCCCCAGCATTTT

CDR3 length: 14
clone size: NA
V gene: TRBV10-2
J gene: TRBJ1-2
D gene: NA
CDR3 protein: CASSETWRSYGYTF
CDR3 DNA: TGCGCCAGCAGTGAGACTTGGCGGAGCTATGGCTACACCTTC

CDR3 length: 16
clone size: NA
V gene: TRBV6-1
J gene: TRBJ2-7
D gene: NA
CDR3 protein: CASSEAESRNPFEQYF
CDR3 DNA: TGTGCCAGCAGTGAAGCCGAAAGCCGGAACCCCTTCGAGCAGTACTTC

CDR3 length: 15
clone size: NA
V gene: TRBV11-2
J gene: TRBJ2-1
D gene: NA
CDR3 protein: CASSFGTLSYNEQFF
CDR3 DNA: TGTGCCAGCAGCTTCGGGACATTATCCTACAATGAGCAGTTCTTC

CDR3 length: 15
clone size: NA
V gene: TRBV24-1
J gene: TRBJ2-5
D gene: NA
CDR3 protein: CATRASGTNQETQYF
CDR3 DNA: TGTGCCACCAGAGCGAGCGGAACCAACCAAGAGACCCAGTACTTC

CDR3 length: 14
clone size: few
V gene: TRBV19
J gene: TRBJ1-6
D gene: NA
CDR3 protein: CASSIVTDNSPLHF
CDR3 DNA: TGTGCCAGTAGTATAGTCACAGATAATTCACCCCTCCACTTT

CDR3 length: 13
clone size: NA
V gene: TRBV5-4
J gene: TRBJ2-5
D gene: TRBD1
CDR3 protein: CASSKDRVETQYF
CDR3 DNA: TGTGCCAGCAGCAAGGACAGGGTTGAGACCCAGTACTTC

CDR3 length: 17
clone size: many
V gene: TRBV11-3
J gene: TRBJ1-4
D gene: NA
CDR3 protein: CASGLASEGAYNEKLFF
CDR3 DNA: TGTGCCAGCGGATTAGCGTCTGAAGGGGCCTATAATGAAAAACTGTTTTTT

CDR3 length: 14
clone size: NA
V gene: TRBV6-1
J gene: TRBJ2-1
D gene: TRBD2
CDR3 protein: CASSEFGERGGLVF
CDR3 DNA: TGTGCCAGCAGTGAATTCGGGGAGCGGGGGGGCCTGGTCTTC

CDR3 length: 11
clone size: few
V gene: TRBV11-2
J gene: TRBJ2-3
D gene: NA
CDR3 protein: CASSLHREQYF
CDR3 DNA: TGTGCCAGCAGCTTACACAGGGAGCAGTATTTT

CDR3 length: 14
clone size: NA
V gene: TRBV10-3
J gene: TRBJ1-2
D gene: NA
CDR3 protein: CAISQPGAAYGYTF
CDR3 DNA: TGTGCCATCAGTCAGCCGGGAGCTGCCTATGGCTACACCTTC

CDR3 length: 14
clone size: NA
V gene: TRBV12-3/TRBV12-4
J gene: TRBJ1-5
D gene: NA
CDR3 protein: CASDIGGAGQPQHF
CDR3 DNA: TGTGCCAGCGACATTGGGGGGGCTGGTCAGCCCCAGCATTTT

CDR3 length: 12
clone size: few
V gene: TRBV7-9
J gene: TRBJ1-4
D gene: NA
CDR3 protein: CASSFTETSMFF
CDR3 DNA: TGTGCCAGCAGCTTCACCGAGACCTCCATGTTTTTT

CDR3 length: 13
clone size: NA
V gene: TRBV19
J gene: TRBJ2-1
D gene: NA
CDR3 protein: CASKHGAYNEQFF
CDR3 DNA: TGTGCCAGTAAGCACGGAGCTTACAATGAGCAGTTCTTC

CDR3 length: 13
clone size: NA
V gene: TRBV20-1
J gene: TRBJ2-3
D gene: TRBD2
CDR3 protein: CSAELASTDTQYF
CDR3 DNA: TGCAGTGCTGAACTAGCGAGCACAGATACGCAGTATTTT

CDR3 length: 17
clone size: NA
V gene: TRBV6-6
J gene: TRBJ1-6
D gene: NA
CDR3 protein: CASKHPEWQILNSPLHF
CDR3 DNA: TGTGCCAGCAAACATCCCGAATGGCAGATTTTAAATTCACCCCTCCACTTT

CDR3 length: 15
clone size: few
V gene: TRBV15
J gene: TRBJ2-3
D gene: TRBD2
CDR3 protein: CATRHSGGRTDTQYF
CDR3 DNA: TGTGCCACCAGACATAGCGGGGGGCGCACAGATACGCAGTATTTT